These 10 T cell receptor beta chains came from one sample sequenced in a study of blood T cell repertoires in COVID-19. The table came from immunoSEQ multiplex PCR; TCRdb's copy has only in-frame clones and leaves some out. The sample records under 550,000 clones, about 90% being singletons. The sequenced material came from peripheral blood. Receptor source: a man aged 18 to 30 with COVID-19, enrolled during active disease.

The CDR3 nucleotides are TGTGCCAGCAGCTATAGCGGGAGCACAGATACGCAGTATTTT. Amino acid sequence: CASSYSGSTDTQYF. V is TRBV3-1 (or the pseudogene TRBV3-2) and J is TRBJ2-3, with 7 bases lining up with TRBD2. V lost 5 bases and J lost 0; bases outside the gene matches: 2. The CDR3 spans 14 residues. Germline V CDR1 and CDR2: LGHDT, YNNKEL (reference sequence).

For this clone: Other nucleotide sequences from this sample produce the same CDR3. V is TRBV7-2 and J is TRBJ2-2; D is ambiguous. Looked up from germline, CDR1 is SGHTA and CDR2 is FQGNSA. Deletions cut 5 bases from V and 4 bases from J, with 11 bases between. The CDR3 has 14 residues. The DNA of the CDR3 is TGTGCCAGCAGCCTTGCTCCCGGCACCGGGGAGCTGTTTTTT. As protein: CASSLAPGTGELFF.

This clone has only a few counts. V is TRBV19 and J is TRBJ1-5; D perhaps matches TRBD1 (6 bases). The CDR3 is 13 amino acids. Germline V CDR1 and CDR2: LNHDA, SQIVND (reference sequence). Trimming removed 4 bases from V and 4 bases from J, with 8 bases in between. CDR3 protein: CASSKQGNQPQHF. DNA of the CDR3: TGTGCCAGTAGTAAACAGGGAAATCAGCCCCAGCATTTT. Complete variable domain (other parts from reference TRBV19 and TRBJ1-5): DGGITQSPKYLFRKEGQNVTLSCEQNLNHDAMYWYRQDPGQGLRLIYYSQIVNDFQKGDIAEGYSVSREKKESFPLTVTSAQKNPTAFYLCASSKQGNQPQHFGDGTRLSIL.

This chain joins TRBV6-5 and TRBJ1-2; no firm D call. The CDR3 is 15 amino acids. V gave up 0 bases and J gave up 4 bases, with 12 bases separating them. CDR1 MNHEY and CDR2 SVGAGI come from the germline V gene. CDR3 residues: CASSYSSQRGYGYTF. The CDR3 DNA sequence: TGTGCCAGCAGTTACTCGAGTCAGCGCGGCTATGGCTACACCTTC.

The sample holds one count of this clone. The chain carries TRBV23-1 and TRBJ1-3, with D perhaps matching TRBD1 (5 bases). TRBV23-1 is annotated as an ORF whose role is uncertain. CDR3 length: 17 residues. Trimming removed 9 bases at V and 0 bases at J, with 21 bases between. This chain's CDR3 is CARAIVQTVFSGNTIYF. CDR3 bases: TGCGCCAGGGCTATCGTCCAGACAGTATTCTCTGGAAACACCATATATTTT.

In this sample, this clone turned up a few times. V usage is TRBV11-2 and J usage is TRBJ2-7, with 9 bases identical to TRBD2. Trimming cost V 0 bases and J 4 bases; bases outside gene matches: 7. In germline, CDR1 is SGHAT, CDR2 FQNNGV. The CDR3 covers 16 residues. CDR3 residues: CASSLERLAGVYEQYF. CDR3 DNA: TGTGCCAGCAGCTTAGAGAGGTTAGCGGGGGTTTACGAGCAGTACTTC. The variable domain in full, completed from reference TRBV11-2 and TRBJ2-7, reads EAGVAQSPRYKIIEKRQSVAFWCNPISGHATLYWYQQILGQGPKLLIQFQNNGVVDDSQLPKDRFSAERLKGVDSTLKIQPAKLEDSAVYLCASSLERLAGVYEQYFGPGTRLTVT.

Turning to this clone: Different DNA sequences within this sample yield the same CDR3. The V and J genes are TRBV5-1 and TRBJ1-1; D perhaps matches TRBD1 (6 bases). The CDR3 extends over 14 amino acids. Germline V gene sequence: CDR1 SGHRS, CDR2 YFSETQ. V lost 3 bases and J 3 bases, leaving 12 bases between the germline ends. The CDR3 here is CASSSQGGDTEAFF. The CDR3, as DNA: TGCGCCAGCAGCTCACAGGGTGGGGACACTGAAGCTTTCTTT.

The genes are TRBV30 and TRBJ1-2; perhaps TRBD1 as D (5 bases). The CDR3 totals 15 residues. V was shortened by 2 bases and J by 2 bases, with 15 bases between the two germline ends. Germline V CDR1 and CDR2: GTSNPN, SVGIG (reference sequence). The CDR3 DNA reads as TGTGCCTGGAGTCCCATGACAGCTGCCAACTATGGCTACACCTTC. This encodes CAWSPMTAANYGYTF.

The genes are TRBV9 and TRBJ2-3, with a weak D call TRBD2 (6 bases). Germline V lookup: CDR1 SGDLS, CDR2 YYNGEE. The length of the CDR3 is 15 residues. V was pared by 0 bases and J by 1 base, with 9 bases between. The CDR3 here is CASSVVGSGTDTQYF. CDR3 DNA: TGTGCCAGCAGCGTAGTCGGGAGCGGCACAGATACGCAGTATTTT.

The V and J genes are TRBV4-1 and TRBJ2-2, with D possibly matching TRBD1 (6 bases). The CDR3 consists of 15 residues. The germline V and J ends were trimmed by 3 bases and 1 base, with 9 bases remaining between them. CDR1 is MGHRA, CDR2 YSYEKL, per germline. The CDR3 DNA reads TGCGCCAGCAGCCACGGGACATTGAACACCGGGGAGCTGTTTTTT. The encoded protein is CASSHGTLNTGELFF.